Included here is one T cell receptor (beta chain) sequence, with context. The data were obtained in a study of blood T cell repertoires in COVID-19. Trimming cost V 3 bases and J 5 bases; bases outside gene matches: 7. The CDR3 runs 15 residues. The germline V gene has CDR1 MGHDK and CDR2 SYGVNS. Residents of about two dozen US areas, aged 18 to 89 years, made up the participants. Clinical histories supplied by participants themselves formed the basis of cohort assignment. Cohort 3 recovery required two negative PCRs, clearance, or symptom resolution. The protocol was immunoSEQ multiplex PCR, while the TCRdb copy is restricted to in-frame clones and leaves out a portion. The table records some 130,000 clones, about 80% of them present only once.

V usage is TRBV25-1 and J usage is TRBJ2-1, with TRBD2 matching over 7 bases. The source material was PBMCs or T cells enriched from blood (not recorded which). This TCR came from a woman aged 45-59 years who had recovered from COVID-19. The CDR3 loop reads CASSEFLGGDNEQFF. The CDR3 region has the DNA TGTGCCAGCAGTGAGTTTTTGGGGGGGGACAATGAGCAGTTCTTC.